This TCR beta chain was recovered during a study of cytomegalovirus exposure and HLA in healthy donors (dated by TCRdb to 2016 to 2017). Study-wide context: An earlier analysis of some 600 of the donors reported approximately 300 Gb of sequence data and around 110 million unique TCR beta sequences obtained from about 179 million T cells. An early release covering over 500 HLA-typed donors comprised 250 to 350 gigabases of sequencing data and about 90 million unique TCR sequences. Of the roughly 400 genotyped donors, more than 75% were placed in the genetic ancestry cluster associated with self-reported Caucasian donors. The aim of the study was to test whether cataloging public T cell receptors could identify signatures of past pathogen exposure. Using immunosequencing, the study profiled T cell repertoires from 500 to 800 subjects and related those repertoires to cytomegalovirus serostatus. Besides the first cohort of under 700 subjects, a separate validation cohort made up of over 95 different subjects was used. To predict cytomegalovirus infection status, the study brought together high-throughput TCR immunosequencing, statistical association of individual TCRs with disease status, and machine learning. In a later analysis, previously published TCR beta repertoires from 666 donors were re-analyzed and high-resolution HLA genotyping was added so that TCR occurrence patterns could be studied. Rather than drawing on any new phenotypic data, the later analysis identified candidate immune exposures from TCR beta sequences and the way those sequences occurred across donors. An earlier analysis of 450 to 750 of the donors used high-throughput TCR beta sequencing to judge whether each TCR beta V gene segment behaved as functional or pseudogenic. Donor age, sex, ethnicity and CMV serostatus were collected together with the repertoire data. A later genetic analysis used genome-wide SNP genotypes for about 65% of the 666 donors, treating that subset as a discovery cohort. All discovery cohort repertoires had been generated on a single sequencing platform. HLA typing included class I and class II loci at four-digit resolution. Typing coverage differed by locus: A, B, C, DRB1 and DQB1 were typed in about 620-640 donors, DQA1 in roughly 510, DPA1 in over 600, and DPB1 in about 450. About 5 DR-DQ haplotypes were handled as single units for association and clustering, since linkage in the cohort was strong. On average, roughly 240,000 unique TCR beta nucleotide sequences were sequenced per donor among some 430 genotyped donors of the cohort, with 15% to 20% of those sequences being non-productive. The study at large found these results: When HLA alleles, especially DR and DQ, strongly co-occurred, TCR associations were difficult to assign to individual alleles. A later genetic analysis reported fewer N-insertions in productive TCRs among donors in an Asian-associated ancestry cluster than the roughly 670-donor mean. Three of the identified cytomegalovirus-associated TCR beta chains were confirmed in vitro to be specific for cytomegalovirus antigens. In a later analysis, HLA-associated TCR beta chains were found to be more clonally expanded and to have lower generation probabilities than equally common non-associated chains. In an earlier analysis of around 600 of the donors, most TCR beta V segments appeared in productive rearrangements about 87% or about 30% of the time, broadly matching IMGT annotations. The authors suggested that the approach could potentially be generalized to other disease states and immunological phenotypes. According to a later analysis, parvovirus B19, influenza, CMV and Epstein-Barr virus appeared linked to several top co-occurrence clusters. Linkage disequilibrium might explain the correlated functional status among segregating V segments, but an unknown experimental factor could not be ruled out. Because HLA typing was missing for some donors at each locus, association tests included only the typed subset. In a later genetic analysis, a missense DCLRE1C variant was associated with V-gene and J-gene trimming of TCR beta chains, and the association was replicated in an independent cohort. The presence/absence analyses assumed that sequencing depth was roughly uniform across donors, and that assumption may not be true. While some public TCRs were present in many individuals, most TCR sequences turned up only very rarely across donors. Most CMV-associated TCR beta chains appeared to be HLA-restricted in a later analysis, and the HLA associations seemed to be driven largely by CMV exposure. A cluster of highly shared sequence variants was judged likely to be a technical artifact of the sequencing pipeline. A later analysis found that TCR association rates varied across HLA loci, with DRB1 alleles showing the most associated TCRs and HLA-C alleles the fewest. The earlier analysis of about 600 of the donors excluded fewer than 20 rarely observed V segments, including chromosome 9 orphons, because counts were too low. The study gave a list of over 150 TCR beta chains associated with cytomegalovirus. The classifier was reported to diagnose cytomegalovirus status with high specificity and sensitivity in both the original and validation cohorts. Because the 87-base-pair reads could not distinguish some IMGT-functional V segments, including TRBV6-2 and TRBV6-3, those segments were excluded. For the cohort, immune exposure information was limited to CMV serostatus. This cohort had only TCR beta chains sequenced, and the lack of alpha or paired-chain data limited which features could be detected. A later analysis associated 16,951 TCR beta sequences with specific HLA alleles at a false discovery rate of 0.05. A further reported finding was that TCR beta sequences accurately predicted the HLA-A and HLA-B alleles for most subjects in the first cohort.

The cohort was made up of roughly 670 healthy bone marrow donors. At the time of sampling, all cohort members were nominally healthy, though unrecorded immune exposures were likely present. The donor was CMV seronegative and was included in the group of around 320 seronegative cohort members. Each donor provided a peripheral blood sample, and peripheral blood mononuclear cells were used for TCR beta sequencing. Genomic DNA was extracted from the blood cell samples with the Qiagen DNeasy Blood Extraction Kit. Library preparation employed the immunoSEQ multiplex PCR assay. A mixture of 60 forward primers for TCR Vbeta segments and 13 reverse primers for TCR Jbeta segments was used in the multiplex PCR. The CDR3 region of rearranged TCR beta genes was amplified from genomic DNA with a multiplex PCR assay. On the Illumina HiSeq System, the amplified TCR beta libraries were sequenced as 87-base-pair reads. On the study's bioinformatics: In a later analysis, roughly 80 million unique TCR beta chains were counted across the approximately 640 repertoires, and roughly 9.9 million of these chains were shared by at least two donors. A nearest-neighbor algorithm error-corrected the raw reads and collapsed the reads into unique sequences, merging closely related sequences to remove PCR and sequencing errors. To assign V, D and J gene segments, CDR3 sequences were aligned to IMGT reference sequences. For a sequence to be retained, a match of at least six nucleotides to both a V gene segment and a J gene segment was required. A rearrangement counted as productive if the CDR3 had no stop codons and remained in frame with V and J, and every other rearrangement counted as non-productive. Following IMGT convention, CDR3 was defined as the stretch from the second conserved V-encoded cysteine to the conserved J-encoded phenylalanine. The earlier analysis of 500 to 750 of the donors excluded any sequence lacking an unambiguous match to a single V gene segment. In an earlier analysis of approximately 500 of the donors, a V segment was called functional when productive rearrangements were above 56.7%, and segregating when the standard deviation between donors exceeded 5%. To diagnose cytomegalovirus status from the catalog of TCR beta chain sequences, a statistical classification framework was built. V and J gene assignment, in a later analysis, came from comparing TCR nucleotide sequences with IMGT/GENE-DB human TR gene sequences. Using the TCRdist pipeline, a later analysis assigned CDR3 sequences along with most-parsimonious VDJ recombination scenarios. In a later analysis, each TCR beta chain was defined by its CDR3 amino acid sequence together with its V-gene family, and reads lacking a unique V-gene family were excluded. A later analysis removed several hundred highly shared, low-generation-probability nucleotide sequences to deal with suspected cross-contamination and a sequencing artifact. In a later analysis, a clonal expansion index was calculated for each public chain from normalized within-repertoire ranks of inferred template counts. In a later analysis, generation probabilities were computed using a VDJ recombination model fitted to out-of-frame rearrangements, and the results were checked against IGoR. In a later analysis, TCR-TCR, TCR-HLA and TCR-CMV co-occurrence was scored with hypergeometric tests, and a repertoire-size bias correction was applied to TCR pairs. False discovery rates were estimated in a later analysis by permuting HLA or CMV assignments 20 times. In a later analysis, co-occurring TCRs were grouped with DBSCAN, and TCRdist sequence similarity was added when clustering was performed within HLA-allele-positive subsets. Repertoires with fewer than 30,000 or more than 120,000 public chains, plus five repertoires with anomalous nucleotide sharing, were excluded from co-occurrence clustering. TCRdb retrieved this table from immuneACCESS and kept in-frame rearrangements only. Not all clones are present; in checked studies, unresolved V genes account for under half, and no reason is known for the remainder. The DNA gave D and trimming, while V, J and clone size come from that table. Here the sample has some 110,000 clones; roughly 73% occur a single time. Roughly 0.87% of the sample lies in the top ten.

Relative to germline, V is 0 bases shorter and J is 4 bases shorter, with 10 bases between their ends. CDR1 and CDR2, looked up from the germline V gene, are SQVTM and ANQGSEA. Inclusive of the bounding cysteine and phenylalanine, the CDR3 is 14 residues long. Only CDR3 DNA remains: 42 bases, in frame from the first base. About this clone: Its antigen remains undetermined. No much larger clone is present one base from it, and per-base qualities are unavailable.

The TCR originated in a woman younger than 45 in good health and CMV-seronegative. Recombination linked TRBV29-1 to TRBJ2-1; TRBD2 might be the D gene, on 5 matching bases. Sequencing was performed on PBMCs. The DNA sequence follows: TGCAGCGTTGAAGAGGTCGGGGTGTACAATGAGCAGTTCTTC. This is translated as CSVEEVGVYNEQFF.